The clone carrying this T cell receptor (beta chain) has a handful of counts. Its antigen is not known. Heparinised blood was drawn once per donor, averaging roughly 120 mL. The authors obtained over 98% purity in all sorted populations. This sample was taken from a study of beta chain features in type 1 diabetes. Looking at the study overall: Cell yields, gender and age were comparable in patients and healthy donors.

Broader study findings: Moderate yet significant TCRB CDR3 shortening was seen in Type 1 diabetes patients in all four CD4+ subsets.

This CDR3 comprises 14 residues. CDR1 and CDR2 from the germline V gene are SGHVS and FQNEAQ. V was clipped by 5 bases and J by 1 base, with 9 bases between them. Reverse transcribing all isolated RNA meant expressed TCRB transcripts were sequenced. The data were produced by immunoSEQ multiplex PCR, yet TCRdb's version contains in-frame clones alone and is incomplete. The profile shows roughly 290,000 clones, approximately 15% of them singletons. The sample taken for sequencing was naive CD4+ T cells from blood. The chain links TRBV7-8 to TRBJ2-4; tentative D call: TRBD2 (5 bases). This clonotype was obtained from a man between 18 and 29 years old with type 1 diabetes. In DNA form, the CDR3 reads TGTGCCAGCAGCGCGCTAGCTGCCAAAAACATTCAGTACTTC. Translating it yields CASSALAAKNIQYF.